These T cell receptor beta chains were read from a single sample in a study of T cells in Graves' hyperthyroidism and ophthalmopathy. MiXCR, run by TCRdb on the multiplex PCR reads, gives a single entry per CDR3 protein. The table records about 600,000 distinct CDR3 sequences, approximately 16% of them present only once. The sample consisted of blood. These receptor sequences come from a woman in her thirties or forties with Graves' ophthalmopathy. Each CDR3 is given with its conserved first and last residue. Each record gives: clone size, J gene, D gene, V gene, CDR3 protein, CDR3 DNA. A D gene is named only where the DNA matches it firmly. The listing skips clone size in some rows; elsewhere it reads once, few, many or a size class.

few,TRBJ1-5,-,TRBV15,CATSRAPLEPQHF,TGTGCCACCAGCAGAGCGCCGTTGGAACCCCAGCATTTT
few,TRBJ2-1,TRBD2,TRBV11-2,CASSHGTSGGNNEQFF,TGTGCCAGCAGCCACGGGACTAGCGGGGGGAACAATGAGCAGTTCTTC
many,TRBJ1-5,-,TRBV30,CAWSVQGSNQPQHF,TGTGCCTGGAGTGTACAGGGCAGTAATCAGCCCCAGCATTTT
-,TRBJ1-2,-,TRBV29-1,CSVATTGANGYTF,TGCAGCGTTGCCACGACAGGAGCGAATGGCTACACCTTC
-,TRBJ1-1,-,TRBV30,CASLNREGDRTEAFF,TGTGCCAGCCTAAATCGCGAGGGGGATCGCACTGAAGCTTTCTTT
-,TRBJ1-2,TRBD1,TRBV7-8,CASSEGQGVSGYTF,TGTGCCAGCAGCGAGGGACAGGGGGTTTCTGGCTACACCTTC
-,TRBJ1-6,-,TRBV10-3,CAIRDTEGNSPLHF,TGTGCCATCAGGGACACCGAGGGAAATTCACCCCTCCACTTT
-,TRBJ2-4,TRBD1,TRBV2,CATRQGVPAKNIQYF,TGTGCCACCCGACAGGGAGTTCCAGCCAAAAACATTCAGTACTTC
many,TRBJ1-1,-,TRBV12-3/TRBV12-4,CASSLEQGGNTEAFF,TGTGCCAGCAGTTTAGAACAGGGTGGAAACACTGAAGCTTTCTTT
-,TRBJ2-5,TRBD1,TRBV5-5,CASSVGRRQGAQETQYF,TGTGCCAGCAGCGTAGGGAGGCGACAGGGGGCCCAAGAGACCCAGTACTTC
many,TRBJ1-4,TRBD1,TRBV7-2,CASSYQGVTNEKLFF,TGTGCCAGCAGCTATCAGGGGGTAACTAATGAAAAACTGTTTTTT
few,TRBJ2-1,TRBD2,TRBV20-1,CSARDWEGPDNEQFF,TGCAGTGCTAGAGATTGGGAGGGCCCGGACAATGAGCAGTTCTTC
many,TRBJ2-7,-,TRBV3-1,CASSQVGFYEQYF,TGTGCCAGCAGCCAAGTTGGTTTCTACGAGCAGTACTTC
many,TRBJ2-5,TRBD1,TRBV6-1,CASSPYQTGGLKTQYF,TGTGCCAGCAGCCCCTACCAGACAGGGGGTCTTAAGACCCAGTACTTC
many,TRBJ2-1,TRBD1,TRBV30,CAWSRDRGRSYNEQFF,TGTGCCTGGAGTAGGGACAGGGGGAGGTCCTACAATGAGCAGTTCTTC
-,TRBJ2-1,-,TRBV15,CATSSGQNNEQFF,TGTGCCACCAGCAGTGGACAGAACAATGAGCAGTTCTTC
many,TRBJ2-1,-,TRBV3-1,CASSQVRGYGNEQFF,TGTGCCAGCAGCCAAGTTCGGGGATATGGTAATGAGCAGTTCTTC
few,TRBJ1-1,-,TRBV28,CASSTGQVMNTEAFF,TGTGCCAGCAGTACGGGACAAGTCATGAACACTGAAGCTTTCTTT
many,TRBJ2-1,-,TRBV7-8,CASSFFTGEQFF,TGTGCCAGCAGCTTTTTTACGGGGGAGCAGTTCTTC
few,TRBJ2-1,TRBD2,TRBV11-1,CASSGLAGAGNEQFF,TGTGCCAGCAGCGGCTTAGCGGGAGCTGGCAATGAGCAGTTCTTC
many,TRBJ2-1,TRBD2,TRBV7-6,CASTPAGGVNEQFF,TGTGCCAGCACCCCAGCGGGGGGGGTGAATGAGCAGTTCTTC
many,TRBJ1-1,-,TRBV20-1,CSARDTLQGSTEAFF,TGCAGTGCTAGAGATACCTTACAGGGTTCGACTGAAGCTTTCTTT
once,TRBJ2-6,-,TRBV6-2/TRBV6-3,CASSYSPSGANVLTF,TGTGCCAGCAGTTACAGTCCCTCTGGGGCCAACGTCCTGACTTTC
many,TRBJ1-4,TRBD1,TRBV2,CASRPWDRSTNEKLFF,TGTGCCAGCAGGCCCTGGGACAGGTCAACTAATGAAAAACTGTTTTTT
-,TRBJ2-3,-,TRBV28,CASSLGLETSTDTQYF,TGTGCCAGCAGTTTAGGGCTAGAAACTAGCACAGATACGCAGTATTTT
-,TRBJ1-3,TRBD1,TRBV19,CASKEGASSGNTIYF,TGTGCCTCGAAGGAGGGGGCGAGCTCTGGAAACACCATATATTTT
-,TRBJ2-1,TRBD2,TRBV29-1,CSFTGLAVMSSYNEQFF,TGCAGCTTTACGGGACTAGCGGTTATGAGCTCCTACAATGAGCAGTTCTTC
-,TRBJ1-4,TRBD1,TRBV5-1,CASRPTGREKLFF,TGCGCCAGCAGACCGACAGGGAGGGAAAAACTGTTTTTT
few,TRBJ1-4,-,TRBV11-2,CASSLDSNEKLFF,TGTGCCAGCAGCTTAGATAGTAATGAAAAACTGTTTTTT
many,TRBJ1-2,-,TRBV2,CASSPQLQINYGYTF,TGTGCCAGCAGTCCCCAGTTACAGATTAACTATGGCTACACCTTC
few,TRBJ2-3,-,TRBV30,CAGEALTDTQYF,TGTGCGGGGGAGGCGCTAACAGATACGCAGTATTTT
-,TRBJ2-5,-,TRBV18,CASSSQYQETQYF,TGTGCCAGCTCAAGCCAGTACCAAGAGACCCAGTACTTC
-,TRBJ1-2,-,TRBV27,CASSLRWQGYGYTF,TGTGCCAGCAGTTTACGGTGGCAGGGCTATGGCTACACCTTC
many,TRBJ1-2,-,TRBV12-3/TRBV12-4,CASSPSGTPYGYTF,TGTGCCAGCAGTCCATCTGGGACACCTTATGGCTACACCTTC
many,TRBJ2-7,TRBD1,TRBV12-3/TRBV12-4,CASSDRDRGEQYF,TGTGCCAGCAGTGATCGGGACAGGGGCGAGCAGTACTTC
many,TRBJ2-6,-,TRBV30,CAWSSGANVLTF,TGTGCCTGGAGTTCTGGGGCCAACGTCCTGACTTTC
-,TRBJ2-3,-,TRBV11-2,CASSLEGQNSDTQYF,TGTGCCAGCAGCTTAGAGGGGCAGAATTCAGATACGCAGTATTTT
many,TRBJ2-3,-,TRBV2,CASSDVAVGDTQYF,TGTGCCAGCAGTGACGTAGCGGTGGGGGATACGCAGTATTTT
many,TRBJ1-1,-,TRBV30,CAWSVGVRTEAFF,TGTGCCTGGAGTGTGGGGGTTCGGACTGAAGCTTTCTTT